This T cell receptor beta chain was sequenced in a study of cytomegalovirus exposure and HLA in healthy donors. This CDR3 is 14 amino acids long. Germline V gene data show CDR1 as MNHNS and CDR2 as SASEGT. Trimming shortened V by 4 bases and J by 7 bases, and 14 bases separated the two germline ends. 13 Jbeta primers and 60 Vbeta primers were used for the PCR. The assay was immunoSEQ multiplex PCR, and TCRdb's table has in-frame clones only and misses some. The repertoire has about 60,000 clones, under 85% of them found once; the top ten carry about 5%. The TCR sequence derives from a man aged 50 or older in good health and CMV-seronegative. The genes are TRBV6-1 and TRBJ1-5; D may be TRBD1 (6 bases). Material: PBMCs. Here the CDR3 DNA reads TGTGCCAGCAGTGTCCGGGACACCAAACAGCCCCAGCATTTT. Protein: CASSVRDTKQPQHF.